Given below is one TCR beta chain in context. The sample originates from a study of CD8 T cells in Susac syndrome. Random hexamers were used to reverse transcribe the RNA input (roughly 0.5 to 1 ug). MiXCR, applied by TCRdb to the immunoSEQ multiplex PCR reads, yields one record per CDR3 protein. Of 210,000 or so distinct CDR3 sequences detected, about 94% appear once; the ten largest clones hold about 0.14%. This CDR3 region has 14 residues. The V end lost 10 bases, the J end lost 7 bases, and 23 bases lay between the germline ends. The germline V gene has CDR1 MNHEY and CDR2 SVGAGI. This clonotype originated in a human donor with Susac syndrome. This sequence joins TRBV6-5 and TRBJ2-7; weak D call: TRBD1 (6 bases). Sequencing input: CD4+ T cells from PBMCs. CDR3 DNA sequence: TGTGCCACCTCCCGGCAGGACAGCTTTTGGGAGCAGTACTTC. Translating it yields CATSRQDSFWEQYF.